This T cell receptor beta chain was recovered during a study of OX40 agonist ivuxolimab in advanced cancers. Study summary: Males comprised about 78% of the group, whose mean age was approximately 62 years (range roughly 20 to 85). Patients achieving partial responses numbered three: one hepatocellular carcinoma case and two cutaneous melanoma cases.

A note on this clone: The target antigen is unknown. The junction shows a germline mismatch at one end, possibly a read error.

The study sampled blood at baseline, cycle 4 day 1, and cycle 7 day 1. Study observations and caveats: Low levels of normalized T-cell clonal expansion also appeared in some nonresponders.

Profiling relied on immunoSEQ multiplex PCR, and the TCRdb table lists in-frame clones only, not all of them. The table has 100,000 or so clones, roughly 94% seen once. Germline V CDR1 and CDR2: SGHNT, YYREEE (reference sequence). CDR3 length: 17 amino acids. The source is an adult with an advanced solid tumor such as melanoma, head and neck, liver or kidney cancer. The material was CD4+ or CD8+ T cells sorted from blood, obtained in a trial of the OX40 agonist ivuxolimab. The V gene is TRBV5-4, the J gene TRBJ2-1; D gene ambiguous. CDR3 nucleotide sequence: TGTGCCAGCAGCTTGGATGTAGGGCCCGGCTCCTACAATGGGCAGTTCTTC. Its protein is CASSLDVGPGSYNGQFF.